The rows below give T cell receptor beta chains drawn from one sample of a study of T cells in Graves' hyperthyroidism and ophthalmopathy. MiXCR was run by TCRdb on the multiplex PCR reads, yielding one entry per CDR3 protein. The sample yields 450,000 to 700,000 distinct CDR3 sequences, roughly 50% seen once. Source material: peripheral blood or thyroid tissue (not recorded which). These receptors all stem from an adult woman with Graves' disease, either hyperthyroidism or ophthalmopathy (not recorded which). Each CDR3 is given with its conserved first and last residue. Each record gives: clone size, D gene, J gene, V gene, CDR3 protein, CDR3 DNA. D genes are given only for firm matches. A clone size is listed for some rows: how often the clone was seen (once, few, many), or a class if it is expanded.

many	-	TRBJ1-2	TRBV2	CASRVQADGYTF	TGTGCCAGCAGGGTACAGGCAGATGGCTACACCTTC
many	-	TRBJ2-5	TRBV19	CASRRFPEETQYF	TGTGCCAGCCGGAGGTTTCCCGAAGAGACCCAGTACTTC
many	TRBD1	TRBJ1-5	TRBV7-2	CASSSTAGTGEIQPQHF	TGTGCCAGCAGCTCTACCGCCGGGACAGGGGAAATTCAGCCCCAGCATTTT
many	-	TRBJ2-5	TRBV28	CASRRTDGEETQYF	TGTGCCAGCAGGCGGACAGATGGGGAAGAGACCCAGTACTTC
many	TRBD2	TRBJ2-7	TRBV20-1	CSARGFLAGVSEQYF	TGCAGTGCTAGGGGCTTTCTAGCGGGAGTTAGCGAGCAGTACTTC
many	-	TRBJ1-5	TRBV7-9	CASSLAQAGNQPQHF	TGTGCCAGCAGCTTAGCGCAGGCGGGCAATCAGCCCCAGCATTTT
many	-	TRBJ2-5	TRBV6-1	CASRLAGTQETQYF	TGTGCCAGCAGACTGGCGGGGACCCAAGAGACCCAGTACTTC
many	-	TRBJ1-3	TRBV29-1	CSAITGNTIYF	TGCAGCGCTATAACTGGAAACACCATATATTTT
many	-	TRBJ1-1	TRBV5-4	CASSKTGNTEAFF	TGTGCCAGCAGCAAGACAGGGAACACTGAAGCTTTCTTT
many	-	TRBJ1-2	TRBV27	CASSFSPRVGYTF	TGTGCCAGCAGTTTCTCCCCGCGGGTCGGCTACACCTTC
-	TRBD2	TRBJ2-7	TRBV7-8	CASSLFLFLPHGLAGFVEQYF	TGTGCCAGCAGCTTATTCTTATTCCTCCCCCATGGACTAGCGGGTTTCGTCGAGCAGTACTTC
-	-	TRBJ1-2	TRBV10-3	CATMKLAGESGYTF	TGTGCCACGATGAAGTTGGCAGGGGAAAGTGGCTACACCTTC
many	TRBD1	TRBJ2-7	TRBV20-1	CSAREGTGGVYEQYF	TGCAGTGCTAGAGAGGGGACAGGGGGTGTTTACGAGCAGTACTTC
many	-	TRBJ1-2	TRBV15	CATSRWGGVGYGYTF	TGTGCCACCAGCAGATGGGGAGGAGTCGGCTATGGCTACACCTTC
-	-	TRBJ1-6	TRBV7-8	CASSSGFGNSPLHF	TGTGCCAGCAGCTCGGGGTTTGGGAATTCACCCCTCCACTTT
many	-	TRBJ1-6	TRBV7-9	CASSSGGWGSPLHF	TGTGCCAGCAGCTCCGGGGGTTGGGGTTCACCCCTCCACTTT
many	TRBD1	TRBJ2-2	TRBV7-9	CASADRAASGELFF	TGTGCCAGCGCGGACAGGGCTGCATCCGGGGAGCTGTTTTTT
many	TRBD1	TRBJ2-7	TRBV29-1	CSVGYGQGFSYEQYF	TGCAGCGTGGGATACGGACAGGGGTTTAGCTACGAGCAGTACTTC
-	TRBD1	TRBJ1-3	TRBV15	CATSSRPGTGTGNTIYF	TGTGCCACCAGCTCAAGACCCGGGACAGGGACTGGAAACACCATATATTTT
-	-	TRBJ1-3	TRBV7-2	CASSLRGVASGNTIYF	TGTGCCAGCAGCTTGAGGGGGGTTGCGAGTGGAAACACCATATATTTT
few	-	TRBJ2-7	TRBV6-5	CASSYSRGGASYEQYF	TGTGCCAGCAGTTACTCGAGAGGCGGGGCCTCCTACGAGCAGTACTTC